The 32 T cell receptor beta chains reported below all come from one sample, sequenced in a study of CD8 T cells in Susac syndrome. An input of roughly 0.5 to 1 ug of RNA was subjected to reverse transcription using random hexamers. TCRdb redid the calling of the immunoSEQ multiplex PCR reads with MiXCR, one entry per CDR3 protein. The top ten clones hold 0.16% of a sample with 150,000 to 180,000 distinct CDR3 sequences, roughly 95% of them seen once. Input material: CD4+ T cells from PBMCs. All receptors derive from a human donor with Susac syndrome.

The chain uses TRBV6-5 and TRBJ1-5; D gene ambiguous. V dropped 3 bases and J dropped 7 bases, with 10 bases sitting between them. The CDR3 is 13 residues long. Germline CDR1 MNHEY, CDR2 SVGAGI. CDR3 region: CASSYRIGQPQHF. CDR3 nucleotide sequence: TGTGCCAGCAGTTATAGAATCGGACAGCCCCAGCATTTT.

The chain uses TRBV27 and TRBJ2-2; 14 bases line up with TRBD2. Germline V gene lookup returns CDR1 MNHEY and CDR2 SMNVEV (reference sequence). The CDR3 contains 16 residues. V gave up 5 bases and J gave up 7 bases; unmatched junction bases: 6. CDR3 DNA sequence: TGTGCCAGCAGTCCCCGACTAGCGGGGGGGAACGGGGAGCTGTTTTTT. This translates into CASSPRLAGGNGELFF.

V is TRBV20-1 and J is TRBJ2-1, with D uncertain. Looked up from germline, CDR1 is DFQATT and CDR2 is SNEGSKA (reference sequence). CDR3 length equals 13 residues. The germline V and J ends were trimmed by 2 bases and 4 bases, with 9 bases remaining between them. CDR3 sequence: CSARSPIYNEQFF. CDR3 DNA sequence: TGCAGTGCTAGATCCCCTATTTACAATGAGCAGTTCTTC.

The rearrangement joins TRBV6-5 to TRBJ2-4, with a tentative D call TRBD1 (6 bases). The germline V and J ends were trimmed by 6 bases and 0 bases, with 12 bases remaining between them. Looked up from germline, CDR1 is MNHEY and CDR2 is SVGAGI. The CDR3 is made up of 15 amino acids. CDR3 sequence reads: CASSLTGQAKNIQYF. In nucleotides, the CDR3 is TGTGCCAGCAGCCTAACAGGGCAAGCCAAAAACATTCAGTACTTC.

The V and J genes are TRBV20-1 and TRBJ2-1, with 12 bases matching TRBD2. This CDR3 comprises 16 residues. The junction had 6 bases not matched to a gene; V was cut back by 6 bases and J by 0 bases. The germline gives CDR1 DFQATT, CDR2 SNEGSKA (reference sequence). This chain's CDR3 is CSAGLAGPSSYNEQFF. For the CDR3, the DNA is TGCAGTGCCGGACTAGCGGGGCCGTCCTCCTACAATGAGCAGTTCTTC.

This chain uses TRBV6-5 with TRBJ2-5; no reliable D call. The CDR3 loop spans 16 amino acids. Germline-derived CDR1 and CDR2 are MNHEY and SVGAGI. The V end was cut by 0 bases, the J end by 5 bases, with 16 bases between. CDR3 loop: CASSYSPAIGAETQYF. Here the CDR3 DNA reads TGTGCCAGCAGTTACTCTCCTGCGATAGGTGCGGAGACCCAGTACTTC.

The V call is TRBV14, the J call TRBJ2-6, with D possibly matching TRBD1 (5 bases). The CDR3 is made up of 14 amino acids. Trimming shortened V by 10 bases and J by 1 base, and 11 bases separated the two germline ends. Germline CDR1 is SGHDN and CDR2 is FVKESK. Written as DNA, the CDR3 is TGTGCCACAAAAGGGGTGTCTGGGGCCAACGTCCTGACTTTC. It translates to CATKGVSGANVLTF. Together with reference TRBV14 and TRBJ2-6, the CDR3 gives the full variable domain: EAGVTQFPSHSVIEKGQTVTLRCDPISGHDNLYWYRRVMGKEIKFLLHFVKESKQDESGMPNNRFLAERTGGTYSTLKVQPAELEDSGVYFCATKGVSGANVLTFGAGSRLTVL.

The CDR3 protein is CASSEWSETQYF. The DNA of the CDR3 is TGTGCCAGCAGTGAGTGGAGTGAGACCCAGTACTTC. This rearrangement joins TRBV12-3 or TRBV12-4 to TRBJ2-5; the D is unclear. V lost 5 bases and J lost 5, with 9 bases in between. The CDR3 contains 12 residues.

V usage is TRBV29-1 and J usage is TRBJ2-1, with a tentative D call TRBD1 (5 bases). The length of the CDR3 is 12 residues. Germline assignment: CDR1 SQVTM and CDR2 ANQGSEA. The ends were cut back, 7 bases at V and 4 bases at J, with 11 bases in the middle. The CDR3 DNA reads as TGCAGCGCCCAGGGCGGTTACAATGAGCAGTTCTTC. It specifies CSAQGGYNEQFF.

The V and J genes are TRBV6-2 or TRBV6-3 and TRBJ2-7; no firm D call. V was cut by 8 bases and J by 4 bases, with 18 bases left in between. Looked up from germline, CDR1 is MNHEY and CDR2 is SVGEGT. The CDR3 extends over 14 amino acids. Here the CDR3 reads CASVEWNNHYEQYF. CDR3 DNA: TGTGCCAGCGTCGAGTGGAACAACCATTACGAGCAGTACTTC.

The J gene is TRBJ1-2, the V gene TRBV20-1; the D gene is possibly TRBD1 (6 bases). The CDR3 runs to 14 residues. V was clipped by 1 base and J by 14 bases, with 23 bases between them. The germline V gene has CDR1 DFQATT and CDR2 SNEGSKA (reference sequence). The CDR3 coding sequence is TGCAGTGCTAGAGTGGGGGGGGACATCACGGGCGATACCTTC. This gives the protein CSARVGGDITGDTF.

The gene calls are TRBV29-1 and TRBJ2-3; 7 bases agree with TRBD2. The CDR3 sequence is 13 residues long. Germline CDR1 SQVTM, CDR2 ANQGSEA. V shed 4 bases and J 6 bases; nucleotides not matched to a gene: 7. The CDR3 loop reads CSVGGGLGDTQYF. The CDR3 coding sequence is TGCAGCGTTGGGGGAGGGTTGGGGGATACGCAGTATTTT.

The gene calls are TRBV20-1 and TRBJ1-3; unclear D gene. The CDR3 runs 13 residues. The germline CDR1 and CDR2 sequences are DFQATT and SNEGSKA (reference sequence). The V and J ends lost 0 bases and 0 bases respectively, with 3 bases between them. CDR3 region: CSARDTSGNTIYF. Here the CDR3 DNA reads TGCAGTGCTAGAGACACCTCTGGAAACACCATATATTTT.

The rearrangement links TRBV3-1 to TRBJ2-3, with 8 nucleotides matching TRBD2. The CDR3 loop spans 17 amino acids. Unmatched junction bases numbered 15, after V lost 4 bases and J lost 6 bases. Germline V CDR1 and CDR2: LGHDT, YNNKEL (reference sequence). The DNA for the CDR3 is TGTGCCAGCAGCCGAAGGACCACGGGGGGGCCTAGGGATACGCAGTATTTT. Translated, it gives CASSRRTTGGPRDTQYF.

V usage is TRBV6-2 or TRBV6-3 and J usage is TRBJ1-5; no firm D call. In germline, CDR1 is MNHEY, CDR2 SVGEGT. Trimming stripped 5 bases from V and 4 bases from J, with 3 bases between. The CDR3 runs to 11 residues. The CDR3 reads CASSKNQPQHF. The CDR3 region has the DNA TGTGCCAGCAGTAAGAATCAGCCCCAGCATTTT.

J is TRBJ2-7 and V is TRBV20-1; weak D call: TRBD1 (6 bases). CDR1 and CDR2 from the germline V gene are DFQATT and SNEGSKA (reference sequence). Trimming took off 5 bases at V and 2 bases at J, with 10 bases between the two ends. The CDR3 length is 12 residues. CDR3 sequence (DNA): TGCAGTGCTGGAACAGGGCCCTACGAGCAGTACTTC. This translates into CSAGTGPYEQYF.

The V and J genes are TRBV3-1 and TRBJ1-5; 8 bases line up with TRBD1. The CDR3 consists of 13 residues. The V segment lost 3 bases and the J segment 7 bases; nucleotides outside the gene matches: 2. CDR1 is LGHDT and CDR2 is YNNKEL in the germline V gene (reference sequence). CDR3 loop: CASSQDRDQPQHF. The CDR3 DNA sequence: TGTGCCAGCAGCCAGGACAGGGACCAGCCCCAGCATTTT.

The chain uses TRBV28 and TRBJ2-7; D is uncertain. V was shortened by 6 bases and J by 3 bases, with 9 bases between the two germline ends. Germline V gene data show CDR1 as MDHEN and CDR2 as SYDVKM. The CDR3 runs to 12 residues. In DNA form, the CDR3 reads TGTGCCAGCAGCGGCCAGATCTACGAGCAGTACTTC. This sequence encodes CASSGQIYEQYF.

The chain uses TRBV5-4 and TRBJ2-1; possible D gene TRBD2, 6 bases. Trimming took off 3 bases at V and 0 bases at J, with 10 bases between the two ends. The CDR3 runs to 15 residues. Germline CDR1 SGHNT, CDR2 YYREEE (reference sequence). The CDR3 DNA sequence: TGTGCCAGCAGCTGGGCGGGGTCCTCCTACAATGAGCAGTTCTTC. It yields the protein CASSWAGSSYNEQFF.

J is TRBJ1-5 and V is TRBV4-1; D unresolved. Germline lookup yields CDR1 MGHRA and CDR2 YSYEKL. The CDR3 length is 13 residues. With 3 bases removed from V and 3 bases from J, the gap between germline ends came to 6 bases. CDR3 coding DNA: TGCGCCAGCAGCCAGTCAGTCAATCAGCCCCAGCATTTT. Its translation: CASSQSVNQPQHF.

This clonotype was counted once. The CDR3 bases are TGTGCCAGCAGTGCCCCAGGGGCCGGGAATTCACCCCTCCACTTT. Amino acids: CASSAPGAGNSPLHF. The chain recombines TRBV25-1 with TRBJ1-6, with D perhaps matching TRBD1 (6 bases). This CDR3 is built from 15 residues. V lost 4 bases, J lost 7 bases, and 14 bases lay in between. Germline V gene lookup returns CDR1 MGHDK and CDR2 SYGVNS. The entire variable domain, with the rest obtained from reference TRBV25-1 and TRBJ1-6, is as follows: EADIYQTPRYLVIGTGKKITLECSQTMGHDKMYWYQQDPGMELHLIHYSYGVNSTEKGDLSSESTVSRIRTEHFPLTLESARPSHTSQYLCASSAPGAGNSPLHFGNGTRLTVT.

The gene calls are TRBV3-1 and TRBJ1-1; D is undetermined. Germline V gene sequence: CDR1 LGHDT, CDR2 YNNKEL (reference sequence). V was pared by 6 bases and J by 1 base, with 12 bases between. This CDR3 spans 14 amino acids. The CDR3 DNA is TGTGCCAGCAGACAGCGGGAGGGGAACACTGAAGCTTTCTTT. Its translation is CASRQREGNTEAFF.

The chain is built from TRBV10-1 and TRBJ2-7; TRBD2 aligns across 7 bases. The germline gives CDR1 WNHNN, CDR2 SYGVQD (reference sequence). The V gene end was trimmed by 4 bases and the J gene end by 2 bases; junction bases not matched to a gene: 2. The CDR3 contains 13 residues. Written as DNA, the CDR3 is TGCGCCAGCAGTGGGGCGGGGGCCTACGAGCAGTACTTC. This sequence encodes CASSGAGAYEQYF.

V usage is TRBV7-9 and J usage is TRBJ2-7; weak D call: TRBD2 (6 bases). This CDR3 comprises 13 residues. From germline, CDR1 is SEHNR and CDR2 FQNEAQ (reference sequence). Trimming took 11 bases from V and 7 from J, leaving 21 bases between them. The CDR3 DNA reads TGTGCCTCGGATCGTGAGGGCGCGGGAGAGCAGTACTTC. It codes for CASDREGAGEQYF.

The rearrangement uses TRBV7-9 and TRBJ1-4, with a tentative D call TRBD1 (6 bases). The CDR3 spans 15 residues. The V and J ends lost 5 bases and 6 bases respectively, with 16 bases between them. Germline V gene lookup returns CDR1 SEHNR and CDR2 FQNEAQ (reference sequence). The CDR3 sequence: CASSRTGGKHEKLFF. The CDR3 region has the DNA TGTGCCAGCAGCCGGACCGGGGGCAAACATGAAAAACTGTTTTTT. Drawing the rest from reference TRBV7-9 and TRBJ1-4, the complete variable domain is DTGVSQNPRHKITKRGQNVTFRCDPISEHNRLYWYRQTLGQGPEFLTYFQNEAQLEKSRLLSDRFSAERPKGSFSTLEIQRTEQGDSAMYLCASSRTGGKHEKLFFGSGTQLSVL.

This chain joins TRBV29-1 and TRBJ2-3; a weak D match, TRBD1 (5 bases). Germline V gene data show CDR1 as SQVTM and CDR2 as ANQGSEA. V lost 7 bases and J lost 4, with 18 bases in between. The CDR3 runs to 14 residues. The CDR3 region is CSATLIQVPDTQYF. The DNA for the CDR3 is TGCAGCGCCACCCTAATACAGGTGCCAGATACGCAGTATTTT.

The rearrangement joins TRBV6-5 to TRBJ1-5, with D maybe TRBD1 (6 bases). Trimming left V 0 bases short and J 4 bases short, with 16 bases between. The CDR3 runs to 17 residues. The germline V gene encodes CDR1 MNHEY and CDR2 SVGAGI. The CDR3 loop reads CASSYSRDTALNQPQHF. As DNA, the CDR3 is TGTGCCAGCAGTTACTCGAGGGACACGGCCCTAAATCAGCCCCAGCATTTT.

The CDR3 region is CSARAHRGTYEQYF. CDR3 bases: TGCAGTGCTAGGGCCCACAGGGGAACCTACGAGCAGTACTTC. V gene TRBV20-1 combines with J gene TRBJ2-7; 7 nucleotides match TRBD1. CDR1 is DFQATT, CDR2 SNEGSKA, per germline (reference sequence). J gave up 2 bases and V 3 bases, and 7 bases lay outside the gene matches. This CDR3 has 14 residues.

A single count supports this clonotype. This rearrangement joins TRBV20-1 to TRBJ2-1; perhaps TRBD2 as D (5 bases). The CDR3 has 13 amino acids. Per germline, CDR1 DFQATT and CDR2 SNEGSKA (reference sequence). The V gene lost 1 base and the J gene lost 8 bases, with 12 bases spanning the gap. DNA for the CDR3: TGCAGTGCTAGAGTCATCGGGGTCTATGAGCAGTTCTTC. It codes for CSARVIGVYEQFF.

The V gene is TRBV6-6, the J gene TRBJ1-2; a weak D match, TRBD1 (6 bases). CDR3 size: 15 residues. Germline V lookup: CDR1 MNHNY, CDR2 SVGAGI (reference sequence). V gave up 5 bases and J gave up 5 bases, with 18 bases separating them. The CDR3 reads CASSDPTRTVYGYTF. The CDR3 DNA reads as TGTGCCAGCAGTGACCCCACCAGGACAGTTTATGGCTACACCTTC.

The chain joins TRBV10-3 to TRBJ2-7; D tentatively reads TRBD1 or TRBD2 (6 bases each). Germline CDR1 reads ENHRY; CDR2 reads SYGVKD. This CDR3 spans 14 amino acids. Trimming took off 4 bases at V and 0 bases at J, with 10 bases between the two ends. CDR3 DNA sequence: TGTGCCATCAGTGCGGGGGCGACCTCCTACGAGCAGTACTTC. Translating it yields CAISAGATSYEQYF.

The J gene is TRBJ2-7, the V gene TRBV11-3, with TRBD1 identical over 7 bases. The V gene's germline CDR1 is SGHNT and CDR2 YENEEA. This CDR3 region has 13 residues. The V and J ends lost 5 bases and 2 bases, in that order; junction bases with no gene match: 3. CDR3 sequence: CASSETGAYEQYF. The CDR3 coding sequence is TGTGCCAGCAGCGAAACAGGGGCCTACGAGCAGTACTTC.